A selection of T cell receptor beta chains follows, all from one sample in a study of a mutant IDH1 vaccine in newly diagnosed glioma. For these receptors, no antigen is known. Using immunoSEQ multiplex PCR, the repertoire was profiled, and TCRdb retains in-frame clones only, with some absent. The repertoire holds tens of thousands of clones, with 90% to 95% as singletons. Sequences were derived from PBMCs, sampled from a glioma patient whose treatment included an IDH1 peptide vaccine. Receptor source: a woman aged 50 to 60 with glioma. Both conserved end residues are part of each CDR3. Each record gives: J gene, D gene, clone size, V gene, CDR3 protein, CDR3 DNA. A D gene is named only where the DNA matches it firmly. Size is stated for part of the rows, as once, few or many counts, or as a class when the clone is expanded.

TRBJ2-7 | . | once | TRBV19 | CASSIARGVGYEQYF | TGTGCCAGTAGTATAGCCAGGGGAGTTGGCTACGAGCAGTACTTC
TRBJ2-7 | . | . | TRBV19 | CASTSNYYEQYF | TGTGCCAGTACCTCAAACTACTACGAGCAGTACTTC
TRBJ2-1 | . | . | TRBV9 | CASSAGPGLNNEQFF | TGTGCCAGCAGCGCAGGTCCGGGACTGAACAATGAGCAGTTCTTC
TRBJ2-1 | TRBD2 | . | TRBV7-9 | CASSLRVAGVDEQFF | TGTGCCAGCAGCTTACGGGTAGCGGGAGTAGATGAGCAGTTCTTC
TRBJ1-1 | TRBD1 | . | TRBV18 | CASSPSTGGLLAFF | TGTGCCAGCTCACCGTCTACAGGGGGTCTACTAGCTTTCTTT
TRBJ1-1 | . | . | TRBV10-3 | CAISWDGSGTEAFF | TGTGCCATCAGTTGGGACGGCTCGGGGACTGAAGCTTTCTTT
TRBJ2-7 | TRBD1 | . | TRBV27 | CASSATGVEQYF | TGTGCCAGCAGTGCGACAGGGGTCGAGCAGTACTTC
TRBJ2-5 | . | . | TRBV13 | CASSLKTRRETQYF | TGTGCCAGCAGCTTAAAGACTAGACGAGAGACCCAGTACTTC
TRBJ2-2 | . | . | TRBV6-5 | CASSYTPTMNTGELFF | TGTGCCAGCAGTTACACACCGACAATGAACACCGGGGAGCTGTTTTTT
TRBJ1-1 | . | . | TRBV6-5 | CASSHPYGTEAFF | TGTGCCAGCAGCCACCCTTACGGTACTGAAGCTTTCTTT
TRBJ2-3 | . | . | TRBV30 | CAWERTDTQYF | TGTGCCTGGGAGCGGACAGATACGCAGTATTTT
TRBJ2-7 | TRBD2 | . | TRBV5-1 | CASSLGVGGPGYEQYF | TGCGCCAGCAGCCTTGGGGTGGGAGGGCCTGGCTACGAGCAGTACTTC
TRBJ1-5 | . | . | TRBV13 | CASSSNREGNQPQHF | TGTGCCAGCAGCTCAAATCGGGAGGGCAATCAGCCCCAGCATTTT
TRBJ2-7 | . | . | TRBV5-1 | CASSLKGNSYEQYF | TGCGCCAGCAGCTTGAAGGGCAACTCCTACGAGCAGTACTTC
TRBJ1-2 | . | . | TRBV2 | CASIMRTDNYGYTF | TGTGCCAGCATCATGAGGACAGACAACTATGGCTACACCTTC
TRBJ1-4 | TRBD1 | . | TRBV10-1 | CASSAGGNEKLFF | TGCGCCAGCAGTGCAGGGGGGAATGAAAAACTGTTTTTT
TRBJ2-3 | . | . | TRBV6-5 | CATRSGGVGTDTQYF | TGTGCCACCCGGTCGGGCGGAGTTGGAACAGATACGCAGTATTTT
TRBJ1-2 | . | once | TRBV2 | CASMRDFFNYGYTF | TGTGCCAGCATGAGGGACTTCTTTAACTATGGCTACACCTTC
TRBJ1-5 | . | once | TRBV28 | CASSSGEVGNQPQHF | TGTGCCAGCAGTTCAGGGGAGGTTGGCAATCAGCCCCAGCATTTT
TRBJ2-5 | TRBD2 | once | TRBV5-4 | CASSPRLAGQETQYF | TGTGCCAGCAGCCCGCGACTAGCGGGACAGGAGACCCAGTACTTC
TRBJ1-5 | . | . | TRBV7-2 | CASSLSSGVINQPQHF | TGTGCCAGCAGTCTTTCCTCCGGGGTAATAAATCAGCCCCAGCATTTT
TRBJ2-7 | TRBD2 | . | TRBV6-5 | CASSYGLGNYEQYF | TGTGCCAGCAGTTACGGACTAGGAAACTACGAGCAGTACTTC
TRBJ2-7 | TRBD2 | . | TRBV11-2 | CASRLGGGSSEQYF | TGTGCCAGCAGATTAGGCGGCGGGAGCAGCGAGCAGTACTTC
TRBJ1-5 | . | . | TRBV2 | CASRDFGNQPQHF | TGTGCCAGCAGGGATTTTGGTAATCAGCCCCAGCATTTT
TRBJ2-1 | . | few | TRBV7-9 | CASSPPFRVGNEQFF | TGTGCCAGCAGCCCACCATTCCGGGTAGGCAATGAGCAGTTCTTC
TRBJ2-6 | . | . | TRBV11-3 | CASSSGLGANVLTF | TGTGCCAGCAGCTCGGGGTTAGGGGCCAACGTCCTGACTTTC
TRBJ2-2 | . | . | TRBV2 | CASSELSAGELFF | TGTGCCAGCAGTGAACTCTCGGCCGGGGAGCTGTTTTTT
TRBJ2-3 | TRBD2 | . | TRBV19 | CASSIDRSGAVPDTQYF | TGTGCCAGTAGTATAGATCGGAGCGGGGCCGTCCCAGATACGCAGTATTTT
TRBJ2-7 | . | . | TRBV7-9 | CASSEVTDEQYF | TGTGCCAGCAGCGAGGTAACGGACGAGCAGTACTTC
TRBJ2-2 | . | . | TRBV27 | CASSFKTPGGGELFF | TGTGCCAGCAGTTTTAAGACTCCCGGTGGCGGGGAGCTGTTTTTT
TRBJ1-2 | . | . | TRBV7-8 | CASSLGVPGEHGYTF | TGTGCCAGCAGCTTAGGTGTTCCAGGGGAGCATGGCTACACCTTC
TRBJ2-3 | . | . | TRBV14 | CASSQRSPWYESDTQYF | TGTGCCAGCAGCCAAAGGAGCCCATGGTATGAATCCGATACGCAGTATTTT
TRBJ2-1 | . | . | TRBV6-1 | CASSAGTAGFGEQFF | TGTGCCAGCAGTGCCGGGACAGCGGGGTTCGGTGAGCAGTTCTTC
TRBJ2-5 | TRBD1 | . | TRBV11-3 | CASSFHGDREETQYF | TGTGCCAGCAGCTTCCACGGTGACAGGGAGGAGACCCAGTACTTC
TRBJ2-1 | TRBD2 | . | TRBV7-9 | CASRGGRPSSYNEQFF | TGTGCCAGCAGGGGAGGGAGGCCTAGCTCCTACAATGAGCAGTTCTTC
TRBJ2-7 | . | once | TRBV18 | CASSPQSTPSYEQYF | TGTGCCAGCTCACCACAAAGCACTCCCTCCTACGAGCAGTACTTC
TRBJ1-2 | . | once | TRBV9 | CASSSDGGWNYGYTF | TGTGCCAGCAGCTCCGACGGGGGATGGAACTATGGCTACACCTTC
TRBJ2-2 | . | . | TRBV19 | CASSSGFSTGELFF | TGTGCCAGTAGCTCGGGGTTTAGCACCGGGGAGCTGTTTTTT
TRBJ2-7 | TRBD1 | . | TRBV7-2 | CASSSSTGTGGYEQYF | TGTGCCAGCAGCTCCTCGACCGGGACAGGGGGCTACGAGCAGTACTTC
TRBJ1-2 | . | . | TRBV19 | CASSLGEQFYGYTF | TGTGCCAGTAGTCTCGGAGAGCAGTTCTATGGCTACACCTTC
TRBJ1-4 | . | . | TRBV30 | CASPSGNSNEKLFF | TGTGCCTCCCCGAGCGGGAATTCTAATGAAAAACTGTTTTTT
TRBJ1-2 | . | . | TRBV2 | CASSEYRPPNYGYTF | TGTGCCAGCAGTGAATACAGGCCCCCTAACTATGGCTACACCTTC
TRBJ2-6 | . | . | TRBV11-2 | CASSSVRGAGANVLTF | TGTGCCAGCAGCTCTGTGAGGGGGGCTGGGGCCAACGTCCTGACTTTC
TRBJ1-2 | TRBD1 | . | TRBV5-1 | CASNRQGETYGYTF | TGCGCCAGCAACAGACAGGGCGAAACCTATGGCTACACCTTC
TRBJ1-1 | . | . | TRBV2 | CASSEAGPLLYTEAFF | TGTGCCAGCAGTGAAGCAGGTCCACTACTATACACTGAAGCTTTCTTT
TRBJ2-7 | . | . | TRBV19 | CASSIVPGSSYEQYF | TGTGCCAGTAGTATAGTCCCCGGGAGCTCCTACGAGCAGTACTTC
TRBJ1-3 | TRBD1 | . | TRBV7-4 | CASSLGPLTGGLGNTIYF | TGTGCCAGCAGCTTAGGCCCCCTGACAGGGGGACTAGGAAACACCATATATTTT
TRBJ2-2 | . | once | TRBV5-1 | CASSLDDPNTGELFF | TGCGCCAGCAGCTTGGATGATCCTAACACCGGGGAGCTGTTTTTT
TRBJ2-2 | TRBD2 | . | TRBV18 | CASSPETSGNTGELFF | TGTGCCAGCTCACCAGAGACTAGCGGGAACACCGGGGAGCTGTTTTTT
TRBJ1-1 | . | . | TRBV9 | CASSAVAPPGVFF | TGTGCCAGCAGCGCAGTAGCCCCCCCCGGAGTTTTCTTT
TRBJ2-2 | . | once | TRBV14 | CASSQALPGELFF | TGTGCCAGCAGCCAAGCGTTGCCCGGGGAGCTGTTTTTT
TRBJ2-7 | TRBD2 | . | TRBV9 | CASSVGTSGDYEQYF | TGTGCCAGCAGCGTCGGGACTAGCGGGGACTACGAGCAGTACTTC
TRBJ2-3 | . | . | TRBV27 | CASTLWGARTDTQYF | TGTGCCAGCACCCTATGGGGGGCTAGGACAGATACGCAGTATTTT
TRBJ2-2 | . | . | TRBV4-1 | CASSHQEGTGELFF | TGCGCCAGCAGCCACCAGGAGGGAACCGGGGAGCTGTTTTTT
TRBJ2-7 | TRBD2 | . | TRBV5-1 | CASSVLSGVSYEQYF | TGCGCCAGCAGCGTCCTTAGCGGGGTGTCCTACGAGCAGTACTTC